These 30 T cell receptor beta chains were all obtained from the same sample, sequenced in a study of cytomegalovirus exposure and HLA in healthy donors. The assay was immunoSEQ multiplex PCR, and TCRdb's table has in-frame clones only and misses some. The sample shows some 83,000 clones, roughly 94% of them seen only once. The specimen sequenced was PBMCs. Receptors originate from a woman aged 18-30 years in good health and CMV-seronegative.

This chain uses TRBV7-9 with TRBJ1-1, with a weak D call TRBD1 (6 bases). The CDR3 has 15 amino acids. Germline V lookup: CDR1 SEHNR, CDR2 FQNEAQ (reference sequence). V gave up 0 bases and J gave up 2 bases, with 10 bases separating them. The DNA for the CDR3 is TGTGCCAGCAGCTTAGCTCAGGGGATCAACACTGAAGCTTTCTTT. It codes for CASSLAQGINTEAFF. The entire variable domain, with the rest obtained from reference TRBV7-9 and TRBJ1-1, is as follows: DTGVSQNPRHKITKRGQNVTFRCDPISEHNRLYWYRQTLGQGPEFLTYFQNEAQLEKSRLLSDRFSAERPKGSFSTLEIQRTEQGDSAMYLCASSLAQGINTEAFFGQGTRLTVV.

The chain couples TRBV28 to TRBJ2-7; 7 nucleotides agree with TRBD2. V lost 6 bases, J lost 0 bases, and 8 bases stayed unmatched. This CDR3 has 15 residues. CDR1 is MDHEN, CDR2 SYDVKM, per germline. DNA of the CDR3: TGTGCCAGCAGGGAACAGCGGGGAAACTCCTACGAGCAGTACTTC. It codes for CASREQRGNSYEQYF.

A few counts support this clone. The chain links TRBV7-2 to TRBJ1-6, with 8 bases identical to TRBD1. Germline V gene lookup returns CDR1 SGHTA and CDR2 FQGNSA. This CDR3 has 14 amino acids. With 5 bases clipped from V and 7 bases from J, the junction kept 4 bases outside the gene matches. CDR3 coding DNA: TGTGCCAGCAGCCAAACAGGGGGAAATTCACCCCTCCACTTT. This sequence encodes CASSQTGGNSPLHF.

This rearrangement joins TRBV19 to TRBJ1-5; perhaps TRBD1 as D (6 bases). V shed 7 bases and J shed 4 bases, with 14 bases lying between them. This CDR3 comprises 14 residues. CDR1 and CDR2 from the germline V gene are LNHDA and SQIVND (reference sequence). CDR3 amino acids: CASNSGGRNQPQHF. CDR3 DNA sequence: TGTGCCAGTAATTCGGGGGGCAGGAATCAGCCCCAGCATTTT.

V gene TRBV6-1 combines with J gene TRBJ2-7; maybe TRBD2 (5 bases). Germline V lookup: CDR1 MNHNS, CDR2 SASEGT. This CDR3 has 14 amino acids. V lost 2 bases to trimming and J lost 2 bases, with 10 bases between them. The CDR3 sequence: CASSEIREPYEQYF. The CDR3, as DNA: TGTGCCAGCAGTGAAATCCGGGAACCCTACGAGCAGTACTTC.

The rearrangement uses TRBV29-1 and TRBJ2-5; 8 bases are shared with TRBD2. CDR1 and CDR2 (germline): SQVTM, ANQGSEA. The CDR3 is 15 amino acids. The V and J ends lost 6 bases and 2 bases, in that order; junction bases with no gene match: 11. In DNA form, the CDR3 reads TGCAGCGTCCCCCCTTGGGTAGCGGGGCAAGAGACCCAGTACTTC. It encodes CSVPPWVAGQETQYF.

J is TRBJ1-1 and V is TRBV14; D is unclear. Germline CDR1 and CDR2: SGHDN and FVKESK. The ends were cut back, 4 bases at V and 0 bases at J, with 6 bases in the middle. The CDR3 sequence is 13 residues long. This CDR3 reads CASSLQMNTEAFF. Here the CDR3 DNA reads TGTGCCAGCAGCCTTCAGATGAACACTGAAGCTTTCTTT.

V is TRBV6-6 and J is TRBJ2-1, with a tentative D call TRBD1 (6 bases). Deletions cut 4 bases from V and 9 bases from J, with 16 bases between. The germline CDR1 and CDR2 sequences are MNHNY and SVGAGI (reference sequence). The CDR3 sequence is 14 residues long. For the CDR3, the DNA is TGTGCCAGCAGTTCGGGTGCCCGAGGGGGTGAGCAGTTCTTC. Translated: CASSSGARGGEQFF.

This clone is a singleton in its sample. CDR3 coding DNA: TGTGCCAGCAGCTTAGTGGGGGACAGAACCTACGAGCAGTACTTC. Protein sequence: CASSLVGDRTYEQYF. The chain carries TRBV7-9 and TRBJ2-7; TRBD1 agrees at 7 bases. The CDR3 sequence is 15 residues long. Per the germline V gene, CDR1 is SEHNR and CDR2 is FQNEAQ (reference sequence). With 1 base clipped from V and 2 bases from J, the junction kept 5 bases outside the gene matches.

This clone was recorded many times. The chain has TRBV6-5 and TRBJ2-3; D is ambiguous. The CDR3 loop spans 14 amino acids. V lost 5 bases to trimming and J lost 5 bases, with 14 bases between them. Germline assignment: CDR1 MNHEY and CDR2 SVGAGI. This chain's CDR3 is CASSRANVLDTQYF. CDR3 DNA sequence: TGTGCCAGCAGTCGAGCGAACGTTCTAGATACGCAGTATTTT.

V and J are TRBV4-1 and TRBJ2-7; D is possibly TRBD2 (5 bases). The germline V and J ends were trimmed by 0 bases and 2 bases, with 23 bases remaining between them. The CDR3 length is 19 residues. CDR1 and CDR2 (germline): MGHRA, YSYEKL. The DNA for the CDR3 is TGCGCCAGCAGCCAAGATCGGGCATTTCTCGGGGTCGGCGCCTACGAGCAGTACTTC. The encoded protein is CASSQDRAFLGVGAYEQYF.

The chain uses TRBV30 and TRBJ2-7; unclear D gene. The germline gives CDR1 GTSNPN, CDR2 SVGIG (reference sequence). This CDR3 spans 14 amino acids. V was clipped by 6 bases and J by 5 bases, with 20 bases between them. The CDR3 here is CACSRLGFHDEQYF. DNA of the CDR3: TGTGCCTGCTCCAGGTTGGGTTTTCATGACGAGCAGTACTTC.

The chain is built from TRBV28 and TRBJ2-7; the D gene is possibly TRBD1 (6 bases). The V gene lost 5 bases and the J gene lost 3 bases, with 14 bases spanning the gap. This CDR3 is 14 amino acids long. Per the germline V gene, CDR1 is MDHEN and CDR2 is SYDVKM. The CDR3 sequence: CASSTSGTFYEQYF. The CDR3 bases are TGTGCCAGCAGTACCTCAGGGACATTCTACGAGCAGTACTTC.

The J gene is TRBJ2-3, the V gene TRBV28, with D uncertain. The CDR3 spans 15 residues. Germline assignment: CDR1 MDHEN and CDR2 SYDVKM. V lost 2 bases and J 0 bases, leaving 9 bases between the germline ends. CDR3 loop: CASSLQLTSTDTQYF. The CDR3 bases are TGTGCCAGCAGTTTACAACTTACTAGCACAGATACGCAGTATTTT.

The rearrangement links TRBV15 to TRBJ1-3, with D maybe TRBD1 (5 bases). Germline V lookup: CDR1 LNHNV, CDR2 YYDKDF (reference sequence). This CDR3 has 16 residues. Trimming removed 0 bases at V and 1 base at J, with 10 bases between. The CDR3 sequence is CATSRDPGRSGNTIYF. The CDR3 DNA sequence: TGTGCCACCAGCAGAGATCCAGGGCGGTCTGGAAACACCATATATTTT. Drawing the rest from reference TRBV15 and TRBJ1-3, the complete variable domain is DAMVIQNPRYQVTQFGKPVTLSCSQTLNHNVMYWYQQKSSQAPKLLFHYYDKDFNNEADTPDNFQSRRPNTSFCFLDIRSPGLGDTAMYLCATSRDPGRSGNTIYFGEGSWLTVV.

CDR3 loop: CAWSVDRGLKQYF. The DNA for the CDR3 is TGTGCCTGGAGTGTAGACAGGGGGCTTAAGCAGTACTTC. The rearrangement joins TRBV30 to TRBJ2-7, with 10 bases lining up with TRBD1. Trimming took 0 bases from V and 8 from J; bases not matched to a gene: 4. Germline V gene data show CDR1 as GTSNPN and CDR2 as SVGIG (reference sequence). CDR3 length equals 13 residues.

The chain is built from TRBV9 and TRBJ2-6; weak D call: TRBD2 (5 bases). The CDR3 spans 15 residues. Germline values: CDR1 SGDLS, CDR2 YYNGEE. The germline V and J ends were trimmed by 0 bases and 2 bases, with 6 bases remaining between them. CDR3 residues: CASSVDGAGANVLTF. DNA of the CDR3: TGTGCCAGCAGCGTAGACGGGGCTGGGGCCAACGTCCTGACTTTC.

This chain connects TRBV2 to TRBJ2-4, with 8 bases matching TRBD2. Trimming took 6 bases from V and 7 from J; bases not matched to a gene: 11. The CDR3 totals 15 residues. Germline V gene data show CDR1 as SNHLY and CDR2 as FYNNEI. The CDR3 coding sequence is TGTGCCAGCAGCGGCCCGGGGGGGGTAGGCAACATTCAGTACTTC. It is translated as CASSGPGGVGNIQYF.

The J gene is TRBJ2-3, the V gene TRBV10-3, with 8 nucleotides matching TRBD2. J gave up 2 bases and V 6 bases, and 4 bases lay outside the gene matches. Germline CDR1 ENHRY, CDR2 SYGVKD. This CDR3 contains 14 residues. The CDR3: CAIRTSGATDTQYF. As DNA, the CDR3 is TGTGCCATCAGAACTAGCGGAGCCACAGATACGCAGTATTTT.

This chain links TRBV27 with TRBJ1-1; TRBD1 might be the D (6 bases). CDR3 size: 13 residues. V gave up 3 bases and J gave up 5 bases, with 10 bases separating them. CDR1 and CDR2 (germline): MNHEY, SMNVEV (reference sequence). The CDR3 bases are TGTGCCAGCAGTTTCAGGGGTCGGACTGAAGCTTTCTTT. This codes for CASSFRGRTEAFF.

The gene calls are TRBV6-1 and TRBJ1-1, with TRBD1 matching 7 bases. Germline V gene lookup returns CDR1 MNHNS and CDR2 SASEGT. V dropped 4 bases and J dropped 11; count of bases not matched to a gene: 7. CDR3 size: 12 residues. The CDR3 region has the DNA TGTGCCAGCAGTGGAACAGGGGATGTCGCTTTCTTT. It yields the protein CASSGTGDVAFF.

The genes are TRBV18 and TRBJ2-7; D call uncertain. This CDR3 is built from 13 residues. Germline V gives CDR1 KGHSH, CDR2 LQKENI. V was shortened by 0 bases and J by 3 bases, with 6 bases between the two germline ends. As DNA, the CDR3 is TGTGCCAGCTCACCACCCGCCAGCTACGAGCAGTACTTC. It codes for CASSPPASYEQYF.

The V gene is TRBV18, the J gene TRBJ1-1, with unresolved D. Trimming took 3 bases from V and 4 from J, leaving 18 bases between them. Per germline, CDR1 KGHSH and CDR2 LQKENI. There are 16 residues in the CDR3. The CDR3 nucleotides read TGTGCCAGCTCACCGGGCTCTGGTGCGCGGGGCACTGAAGCTTTCTTT. Its translation is CASSPGSGARGTEAFF. Full variable domain (missing parts from reference TRBV18 and TRBJ1-1): NAGVMQNPRHLVRRRGQEARLRCSPMKGHSHVYWYRQLPEEGLKFMVYLQKENIIDESGMPKERFSAEFPKEGPSILRIQQVVRGDSAAYFCASSPGSGARGTEAFFGQGTRLTVV.

The chain combines TRBV29-1 with TRBJ2-3; the D gene is possibly TRBD2 (6 bases). Per the germline V gene, CDR1 is SQVTM and CDR2 is ANQGSEA. The CDR3 runs 15 residues. V was clipped by 2 bases and J by 1 base, with 13 bases between them. The CDR3 DNA sequence: TGCAGCGTTGAACTCCGCGGGGAACGCACAGATACGCAGTATTTT. Amino acids: CSVELRGERTDTQYF.

The CDR3 DNA reads TGTGCCAGCAGTTCCCGGACAGGGGATATCACAGATACGCAGTATTTT. This encodes CASSSRTGDITDTQYF. The V and J genes are TRBV28 and TRBJ2-3, with TRBD1 matching over 9 bases. Germline-derived CDR1 and CDR2 are MDHEN and SYDVKM. CDR3 length: 16 residues. V lost 4 bases to trimming and J lost 2 bases; unmatched junction nucleotides: 7.

The rearrangement joins TRBV2 to TRBJ1-5, with 9 bases matching TRBD1. V lost 3 bases to trimming and J lost 6 bases; unmatched junction nucleotides: 3. CDR1 and CDR2 from the germline V gene are SNHLY and FYNNEI. There are 14 residues in the CDR3. CDR3 coding DNA: TGTGCCAGCAGTGACGGGACAGGGACTCAGCCCCAGCATTTT. Its protein product is CASSDGTGTQPQHF.

This chain uses TRBV2 with TRBJ2-5; TRBD2 matches 14 bases. CDR1 is SNHLY and CDR2 is FYNNEI in the germline V gene. With 1 base clipped from V and 1 base from J, the junction kept 5 bases outside the gene matches. The CDR3 is 18 residues long. As DNA, the CDR3 is TGTGCCAGCAGTGAAGGAGGGACTAGCGGGGGCCCCCAAGAGACCCAGTACTTC. Translated, it gives CASSEGGTSGGPQETQYF.

The rearrangement links TRBV29-1 to TRBJ2-7; 7 bases are a match to TRBD1. Unmatched junction bases numbered 14, after V lost 5 bases and J lost 4 bases. CDR3 length equals 15 residues. CDR1 and CDR2 from the germline V gene are SQVTM and ANQGSEA. As DNA, the CDR3 is TGCAGCGTTTACGCTCCGGACAGGTTCGGGTACGAGCAGTACTTC. It specifies CSVYAPDRFGYEQYF.

V is TRBV6-1 and J is TRBJ1-1; D ambiguous. Germline V gene lookup returns CDR1 MNHNS and CDR2 SASEGT. V dropped 1 base and J dropped 7 bases, with 10 bases sitting between them. There are 13 residues in the CDR3. For the CDR3, the DNA is TGTGCCAGCAGTGAAGTGGGCGCCGGTGAAGCTTTCTTT. This translates into CASSEVGAGEAFF.

In its sample, this clone was seen once. The gene calls are TRBV7-9 and TRBJ2-3, with D maybe TRBD2 (6 bases). CDR3 size: 16 residues. The V gene lost 7 bases and the J gene lost 0 bases, with 17 bases spanning the gap. Germline-derived CDR1 and CDR2 are SEHNR and FQNEAQ (reference sequence). CDR3 loop: CASTAVERGSTDTQYF. In nucleotides, the CDR3 is TGTGCCAGCACCGCGGTGGAACGGGGGAGCACAGATACGCAGTATTTT. Full variable domain (remainder filled in from reference TRBV7-9 and TRBJ2-3): DTGVSQNPRHKITKRGQNVTFRCDPISEHNRLYWYRQTLGQGPEFLTYFQNEAQLEKSRLLSDRFSAERPKGSFSTLEIQRTEQGDSAMYLCASTAVERGSTDTQYFGPGTRLTVL.